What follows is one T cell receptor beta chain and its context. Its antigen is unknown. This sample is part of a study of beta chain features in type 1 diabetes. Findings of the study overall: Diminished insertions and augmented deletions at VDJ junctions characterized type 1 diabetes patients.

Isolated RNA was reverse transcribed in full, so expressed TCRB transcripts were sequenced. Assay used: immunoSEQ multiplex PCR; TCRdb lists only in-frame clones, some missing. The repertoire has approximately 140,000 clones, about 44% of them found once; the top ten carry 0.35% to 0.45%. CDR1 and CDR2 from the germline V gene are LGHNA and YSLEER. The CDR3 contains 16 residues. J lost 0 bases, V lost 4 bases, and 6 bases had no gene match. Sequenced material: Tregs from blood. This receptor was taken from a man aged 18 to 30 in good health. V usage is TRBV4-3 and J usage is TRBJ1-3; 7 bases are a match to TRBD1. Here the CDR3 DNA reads TGCGCCAGCAGCCGGGTGACAGGGAGCTCTGGAAACACCATATATTTT. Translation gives CASSRVTGSSGNTIYF.